The text below deals with one T cell receptor (beta chain). These data are taken from a study of blood T cell repertoires in COVID-19. The table came from immunoSEQ multiplex PCR; TCRdb's copy has only in-frame clones and leaves some out. The sample records fewer than 200,000 clones, approximately 85% being singletons. This clonotype originated in an older woman with COVID-19, enrolled during active disease. The specimen sequenced was peripheral blood.

CDR3 amino acids: CASSAQLRSSGNTIYF. CDR3 DNA: TGTGCCAGCAGCGCCCAGCTCCGGAGCTCTGGAAACACCATATATTTT. V usage is TRBV11-2 and J usage is TRBJ1-3, with D hard to call. The CDR3 contains 16 residues. Per the germline V gene, CDR1 is SGHAT and CDR2 is FQNNGV. V shed 5 bases and J shed 0 bases, with 14 bases lying between them.